This is a list of T cell receptor beta chains from one sample in a study of blood T cell repertoires in COVID-19. Only in-frame clones appear in the TCRdb table, and some are missing; sequencing was by immunoSEQ multiplex PCR. The data hold 250,000 or so clones, with around 84% observed a single time. Source material: peripheral blood. The receptors derive from a man aged 55 to 70 with acute or convalescent COVID-19. Each CDR3 is given with its conserved first and last residue. D genes are given only for firm matches. Only some rows state a clone size, as once, few, many or a class for expanded clones.

j_call d_call v_call clone_size cdr3_nt cdr3_aa
TRBJ2-5 . TRBV18 few TGTGCCAGCTCACCCGTGTACCAAGAGACCCAGTACTTC CASSPVYQETQYF
TRBJ2-7 . TRBV14 once TGTGCCAGCAGCCAAGCCCACCGGGAGACCAACGAGCAGTACTTC CASSQAHRETNEQYF
TRBJ1-1 . TRBV27 . TGTGCCAGCAGTTTAGGTTACACGGGGAACACTGAAGCTTTCTTT CASSLGYTGNTEAFF
TRBJ2-1 . TRBV10-3 . TGTGCCACCGGGCCTAACCAGGGTGCTGAGCAGTTCTTC CATGPNQGAEQFF
TRBJ2-7 . TRBV7-8 . TGTGCCAGCAGCTCTCCGATGAGGGTGGGGCAGTACTTC CASSSPMRVGQYF
TRBJ1-6 . TRBV30 . TGTGCCTGGAGTGGTGGGGGAGGGAATTCACCCCTCCACTTT CAWSGGGGNSPLHF
TRBJ1-4 . TRBV4-2 . TGTGCCAGCACCCCGAGTCAAGGGGCCGGTGGGGATGAAAAACTGTTTTTT CASTPSQGAGGDEKLFF
TRBJ1-2 TRBD1 TRBV18 once TGTGCCAGCTCCCCACCCGGACAGGGGCACTATGGCTACACCTTC CASSPPGQGHYGYTF
TRBJ2-7 TRBD2 TRBV4-2 . TGTGCCAGCAGCCAAGATACCGAGCGGGAGGGCCTATTGGAGCAGTACTTC CASSQDTEREGLLEQYF
TRBJ1-4 TRBD1 TRBV7-3 . TGTGCCAGCAGCTTAATAGGACAGGGGCACGAAAAACTGTTTTTT CASSLIGQGHEKLFF
TRBJ2-7 . TRBV21-1 . TGTGCCAGCCCCGGGTCAGGGAGGGGTCCCTACGAGCAGTACTTC CASPGSGRGPYEQYF
TRBJ2-3 TRBD2 TRBV5-1 . TGCGCCAGCAGCCTGACTAGCGGGGGGCAAACAGATACGCAGTATTTT CASSLTSGGQTDTQYF
TRBJ2-2 TRBD2 TRBV7-9 . TGTGCCAGCAGCGACGGACTAGCACCCGGGGAGCTGTTTTTT CASSDGLAPGELFF
TRBJ1-2 . TRBV5-6 . TGTGCCAGCAGTTCAGGGCTGGGCTACACCTTC CASSSGLGYTF
TRBJ2-5 . TRBV5-1 . TGCGCCAGCAGCTTGGGAGCTAGCGTTAAAGAGACCCAGTACTTC CASSLGASVKETQYF
TRBJ1-2 TRBD1 TRBV5-8 . TGTGCCAGCAGGCCGGGACAGGGGTACTATGGCTACACCTTC CASRPGQGYYGYTF
TRBJ2-3 TRBD1 TRBV6-1 few TGTGCCAGCAGTGAAGCGACAGGGGGAGAAGATACGCAGTATTTT CASSEATGGEDTQYF
TRBJ2-5 . TRBV21-1 . TGTGCCAGCGTATATTCAAAGGGGGTCGGGGAGACCCAGTACTTC CASVYSKGVGETQYF
TRBJ2-1 TRBD2 TRBV9 few TGTGCCAGCAGCGTAGGGGAGGGAATCACCTACAATGAGCAGTTCTTC CASSVGEGITYNEQFF
TRBJ1-3 . TRBV24-1 few TGTGCCACCAGAATACAGGGTAGCTCTGGAAACACCATATATTTT CATRIQGSSGNTIYF
TRBJ2-3 . TRBV9 . TGTGCCAGCAGCGTACAGTATAGCACAGATACGCAGTATTTT CASSVQYSTDTQYF
TRBJ2-3 TRBD1 TRBV19 . TGTGCCAGTAGTATGGACAGGGGGCTTAAAGATACGCAGTATTTT CASSMDRGLKDTQYF
TRBJ2-3 TRBD2 TRBV5-1 . TGCGCCAGCAGCTTGAGGTTAGCGGGAGTTACTAGCACAGATACGCAGTATTTT CASSLRLAGVTSTDTQYF
TRBJ1-4 TRBD1 TRBV30 . TGTGCCTCCTCCGGGACAGGGTATGAAAAACTGTTTTTT CASSGTGYEKLFF
TRBJ1-3 TRBD1 TRBV18 . TGTGCCAGCTCACCAGGACAGGCCAGCTCTGGAAACACCATATATTTT CASSPGQASSGNTIYF